The clone carrying this T cell receptor (beta chain) was observed a handful of times. The target antigen is unknown. Transcripts of RNA were the source for amplifying TCR beta CDR3 regions. First-round RT-PCR employed HTBI primers, with a second-round multiplex PCR after it. TCRdb reanalysed the multiplex PCR reads using MiXCR and keeps one entry per CDR3 protein. The sample holds more than 1,000,000 distinct CDR3 sequences, about 35% seen once. Diagnosis used clinical symptoms, serum thyroxine, TRAb, thyroid ultrasound and orbital computed tomography. The data derive from a study of Graves' ophthalmopathy and Graves' hyperthyroidism. For the study at large: Stable hyperthyroidism denotes an absence of ophthalmopathy throughout 18 months of follow-up.

Study conclusions and caveats: Sensitivity reached 87.88% and specificity roughly 81% for a 13-signature model separating ophthalmopathy from stable hyperthyroidism.

The CDR3 has 16 residues. V shed 5 bases, J shed 4 bases, and the junction held 10 bases outside the gene matches. This chain links TRBV12-3 or TRBV12-4 with TRBJ1-5; 8 positions match TRBD1. What was sequenced was peripheral blood or thyroid tissue (not recorded which). This receptor was obtained from an adult man with Graves' hyperthyroidism. The CDR3 DNA sequence: TGTGCCAGCAGTCCATCCGGGACAGGCGCAAATCAGCCCCAGCATTTT. Residues: CASSPSGTGANQPQHF.